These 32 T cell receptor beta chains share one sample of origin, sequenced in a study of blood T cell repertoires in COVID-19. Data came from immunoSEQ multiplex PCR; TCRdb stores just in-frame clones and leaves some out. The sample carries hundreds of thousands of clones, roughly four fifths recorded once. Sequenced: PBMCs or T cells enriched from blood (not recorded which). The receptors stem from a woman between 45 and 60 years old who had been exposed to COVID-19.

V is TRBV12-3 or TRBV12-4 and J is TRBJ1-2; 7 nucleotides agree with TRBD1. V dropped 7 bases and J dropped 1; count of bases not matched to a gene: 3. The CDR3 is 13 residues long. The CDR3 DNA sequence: TGTGCCAGCACCTACAGGGGTAACTATGGCTACACCTTC. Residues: CASTYRGNYGYTF.

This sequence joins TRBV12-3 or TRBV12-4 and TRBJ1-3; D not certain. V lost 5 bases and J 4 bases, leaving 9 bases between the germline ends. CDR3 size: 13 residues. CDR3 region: CASSNLEGNTIYF. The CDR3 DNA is TGTGCCAGCAGTAACTTGGAGGGAAACACCATATATTTT.

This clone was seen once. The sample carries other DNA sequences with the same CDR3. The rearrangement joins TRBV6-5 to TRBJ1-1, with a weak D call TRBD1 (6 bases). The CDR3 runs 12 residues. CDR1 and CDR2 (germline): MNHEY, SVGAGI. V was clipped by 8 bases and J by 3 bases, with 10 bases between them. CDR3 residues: CASLRGDTEAFF. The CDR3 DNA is TGTGCCAGCCTCAGGGGTGACACTGAAGCTTTCTTT.

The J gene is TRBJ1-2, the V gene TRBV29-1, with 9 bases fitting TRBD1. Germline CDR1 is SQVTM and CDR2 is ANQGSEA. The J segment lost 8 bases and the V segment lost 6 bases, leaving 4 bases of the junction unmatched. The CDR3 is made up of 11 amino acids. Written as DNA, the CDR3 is TGCAGCGTCCTGACAGGGGGGGGCTACACCTTC. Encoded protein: CSVLTGGGYTF.

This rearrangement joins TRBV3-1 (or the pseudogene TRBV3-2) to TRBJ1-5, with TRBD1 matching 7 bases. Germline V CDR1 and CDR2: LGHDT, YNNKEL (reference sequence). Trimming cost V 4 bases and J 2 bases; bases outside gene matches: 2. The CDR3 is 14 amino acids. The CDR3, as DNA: TGTGCCAGCAGCCCAGACAGGGGCAATCAGCCCCAGCATTTT. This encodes CASSPDRGNQPQHF.

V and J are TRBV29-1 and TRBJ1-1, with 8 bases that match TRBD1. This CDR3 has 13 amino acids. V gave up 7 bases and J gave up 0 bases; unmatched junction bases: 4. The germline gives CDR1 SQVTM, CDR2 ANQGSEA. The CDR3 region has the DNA TGCAGCGCCGACAGGGGAATGAACACTGAAGCTTTCTTT. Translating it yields CSADRGMNTEAFF.

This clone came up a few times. The CDR3 region has the DNA TGCGCCAGCAGTCCCGGGACAGGGGGCGACTATGGCTACACCTTC. Its translation: CASSPGTGGDYGYTF. The chain employs TRBV10-1 and TRBJ1-2; 12 positions match TRBD1. J lost 3 bases, V lost 5 bases, and 4 bases had no gene match. CDR1 WNHNN and CDR2 SYGVQD come from the germline V gene (reference sequence). CDR3 size: 15 residues.

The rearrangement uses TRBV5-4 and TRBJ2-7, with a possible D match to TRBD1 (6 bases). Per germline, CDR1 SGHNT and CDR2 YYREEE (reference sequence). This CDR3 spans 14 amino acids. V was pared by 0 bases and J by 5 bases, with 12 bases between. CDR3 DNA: TGTGCCAGCAGCTTGGCTCAGGGGATCAACGAGCAGTACTTC. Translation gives CASSLAQGINEQYF. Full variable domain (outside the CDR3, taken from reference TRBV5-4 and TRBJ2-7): ETGVTQSPTHLIKTRGQQVTLRCSSQSGHNTVSWYQQALGQGPQFIFQYYREEENGRGNFPPRFSGLQFPNYSSELNVNALELDDSALYLCASSLAQGINEQYFGPGTRLTVT.

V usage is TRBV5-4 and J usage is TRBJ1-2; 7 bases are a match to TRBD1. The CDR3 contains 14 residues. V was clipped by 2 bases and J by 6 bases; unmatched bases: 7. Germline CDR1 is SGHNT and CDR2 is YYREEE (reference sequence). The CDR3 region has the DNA TGTGCCAGCAGCTTCCCCGACAGGGAGAATGGCTACACCTTC. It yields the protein CASSFPDRENGYTF.

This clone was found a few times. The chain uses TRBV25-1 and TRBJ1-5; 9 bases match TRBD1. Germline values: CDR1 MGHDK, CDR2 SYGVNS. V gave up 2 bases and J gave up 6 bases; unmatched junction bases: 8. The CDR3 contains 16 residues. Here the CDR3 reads CASSEGGQGWAQPQHF. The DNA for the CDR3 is TGTGCCAGCAGTGAAGGAGGACAGGGGTGGGCTCAGCCCCAGCATTTT.

CDR3 sequence reads: CASSSGGPEAFF. The DNA of the CDR3 is TGTGCCAGCAGTTCCGGTGGGCCTGAAGCTTTCTTT. The chain carries TRBV12-3 or TRBV12-4 and TRBJ1-1, with D unclear. This CDR3 region has 12 residues. Between the trimmed V and J ends, which lost 4 bases and 6 bases, there was a span of 9 bases.

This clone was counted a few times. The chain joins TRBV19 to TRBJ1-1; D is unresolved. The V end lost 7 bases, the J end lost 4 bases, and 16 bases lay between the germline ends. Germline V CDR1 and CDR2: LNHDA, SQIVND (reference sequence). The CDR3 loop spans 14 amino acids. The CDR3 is CASTLGLRSTEAFF. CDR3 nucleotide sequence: TGTGCCAGTACCCTCGGCCTACGGAGCACTGAAGCTTTCTTT.

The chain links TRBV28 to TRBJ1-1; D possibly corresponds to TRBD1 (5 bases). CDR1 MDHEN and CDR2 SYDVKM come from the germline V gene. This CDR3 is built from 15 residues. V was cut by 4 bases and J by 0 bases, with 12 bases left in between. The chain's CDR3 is CASSSGVPMNTEAFF. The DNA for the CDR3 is TGTGCCAGCAGTTCGGGGGTCCCCATGAACACTGAAGCTTTCTTT.

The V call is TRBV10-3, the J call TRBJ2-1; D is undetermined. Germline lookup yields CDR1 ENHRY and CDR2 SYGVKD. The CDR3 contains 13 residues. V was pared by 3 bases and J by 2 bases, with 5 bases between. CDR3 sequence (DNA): TGTGCCATCAGTGAATCGGCCTACAATGAGCAGTTCTTC. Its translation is CAISESAYNEQFF.

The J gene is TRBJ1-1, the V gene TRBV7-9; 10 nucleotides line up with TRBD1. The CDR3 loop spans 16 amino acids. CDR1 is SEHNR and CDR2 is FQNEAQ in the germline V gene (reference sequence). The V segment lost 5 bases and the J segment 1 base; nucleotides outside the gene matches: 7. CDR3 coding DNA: TGTGCCAGCAGCCAGACAGGGGGCCTCGGGAACACTGAAGCTTTCTTT. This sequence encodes CASSQTGGLGNTEAFF.

The CDR3: CAYGRANTGELFF. CDR3 sequence (DNA): TGTGCCTACGGCAGGGCGAACACCGGGGAGCTGTTTTTT. The chain recombines TRBV6-5 with TRBJ2-2, with TRBD1 as a possible D gene (5 bases). The V gene's germline CDR1 is MNHEY and CDR2 SVGAGI. Trimming took 11 bases from V and 0 from J, leaving 10 bases between them. The CDR3 is 13 amino acids.

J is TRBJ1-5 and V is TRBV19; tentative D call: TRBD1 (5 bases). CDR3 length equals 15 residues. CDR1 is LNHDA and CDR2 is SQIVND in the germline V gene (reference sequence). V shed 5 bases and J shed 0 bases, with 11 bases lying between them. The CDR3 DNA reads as TGTGCCAGTAGTCAGACAGTCCATAGCAATCAGCCCCAGCATTTT. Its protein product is CASSQTVHSNQPQHF.

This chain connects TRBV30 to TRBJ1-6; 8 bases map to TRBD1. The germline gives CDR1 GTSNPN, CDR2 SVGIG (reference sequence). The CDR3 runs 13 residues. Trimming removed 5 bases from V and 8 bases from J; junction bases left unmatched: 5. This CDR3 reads CAWQDRADSPLHF. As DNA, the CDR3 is TGTGCCTGGCAGGACAGGGCGGATTCACCCCTCCACTTT. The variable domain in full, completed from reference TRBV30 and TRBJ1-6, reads SQTIHQWPATLVQPVGSPLSLECTVEGTSNPNLYWYRQAAGRGLQLLFYSVGIGQISSEVPQNLSASRPQDRQFILSSKKLLLSDSGFYLCAWQDRADSPLHFGNGTRLTVT.

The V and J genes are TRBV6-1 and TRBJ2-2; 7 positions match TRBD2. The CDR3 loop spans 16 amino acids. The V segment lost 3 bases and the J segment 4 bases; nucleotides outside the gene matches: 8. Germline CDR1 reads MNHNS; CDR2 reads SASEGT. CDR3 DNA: TGTGCCAGCAGTGACCCACTAGCGAGGGGCACCGGGGAGCTGTTTTTT. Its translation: CASSDPLARGTGELFF.

The CDR3 protein is CASSLALRNTIYF. The CDR3 DNA reads as TGTGCCAGCAGCTTAGCTCTCAGGAACACCATATATTTT. This chain joins TRBV11-2 and TRBJ1-3; no clear D. The ends were cut back, 1 base at V and 7 bases at J, with 8 bases in the middle. From germline, CDR1 is SGHAT and CDR2 FQNNGV. The CDR3 is 13 amino acids.

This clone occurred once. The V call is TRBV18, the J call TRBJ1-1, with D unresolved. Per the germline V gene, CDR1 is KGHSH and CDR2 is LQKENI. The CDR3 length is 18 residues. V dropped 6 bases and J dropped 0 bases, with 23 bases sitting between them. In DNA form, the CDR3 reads TGTGCCAGCTCGATGATAGCCGGTTTTACTATTATGAACACTGAAGCTTTCTTT. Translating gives CASSMIAGFTIMNTEAFF. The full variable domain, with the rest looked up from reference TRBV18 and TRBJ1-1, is NAGVMQNPRHLVRRRGQEARLRCSPMKGHSHVYWYRQLPEEGLKFMVYLQKENIIDESGMPKERFSAEFPKEGPSILRIQQVVRGDSAAYFCASSMIAGFTIMNTEAFFGQGTRLTVV.

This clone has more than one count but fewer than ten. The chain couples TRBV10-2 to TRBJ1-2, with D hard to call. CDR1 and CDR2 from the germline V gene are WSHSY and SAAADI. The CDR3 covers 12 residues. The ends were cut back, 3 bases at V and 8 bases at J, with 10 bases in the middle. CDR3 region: CASSDLLRGYTF. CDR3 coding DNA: TGCGCCAGCAGTGACCTCCTACGAGGCTACACCTTC.

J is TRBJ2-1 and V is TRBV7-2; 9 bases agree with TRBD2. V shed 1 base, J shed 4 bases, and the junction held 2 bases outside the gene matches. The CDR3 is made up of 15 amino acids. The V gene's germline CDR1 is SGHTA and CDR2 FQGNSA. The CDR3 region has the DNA TGTGCCAGCAGCTTAGGGCGGGGGGGGTACAATGAGCAGTTCTTC. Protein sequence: CASSLGRGGYNEQFF.

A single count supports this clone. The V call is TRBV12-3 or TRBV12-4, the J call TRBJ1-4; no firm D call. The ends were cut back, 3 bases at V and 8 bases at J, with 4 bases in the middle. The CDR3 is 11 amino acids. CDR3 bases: TGTGCCAGCAGTTTGGGCGAAAAACTGTTTTTT. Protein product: CASSLGEKLFF.

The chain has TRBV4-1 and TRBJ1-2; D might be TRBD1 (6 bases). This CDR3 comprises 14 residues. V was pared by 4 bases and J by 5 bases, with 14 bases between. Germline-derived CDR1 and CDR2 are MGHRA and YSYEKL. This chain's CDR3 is CASSRVQGKYGYTF. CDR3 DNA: TGCGCCAGCAGCCGGGTACAGGGAAAATATGGCTACACCTTC.

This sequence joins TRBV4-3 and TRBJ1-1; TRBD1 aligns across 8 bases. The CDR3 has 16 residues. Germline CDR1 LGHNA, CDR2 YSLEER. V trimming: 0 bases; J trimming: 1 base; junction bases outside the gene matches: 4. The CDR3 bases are TGCGCCAGCAGCCAAGAGAGCAGGGGGCGGAACACTGAAGCTTTCTTT. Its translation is CASSQESRGRNTEAFF.

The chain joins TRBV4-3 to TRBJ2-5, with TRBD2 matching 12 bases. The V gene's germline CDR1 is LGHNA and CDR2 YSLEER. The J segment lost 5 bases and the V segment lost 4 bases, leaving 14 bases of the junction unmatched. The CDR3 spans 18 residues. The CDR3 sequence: CASSRLLASGGARETQYF. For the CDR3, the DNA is TGCGCCAGCAGCCGCCTCCTGGCTAGCGGGGGGGCCAGGGAGACCCAGTACTTC.

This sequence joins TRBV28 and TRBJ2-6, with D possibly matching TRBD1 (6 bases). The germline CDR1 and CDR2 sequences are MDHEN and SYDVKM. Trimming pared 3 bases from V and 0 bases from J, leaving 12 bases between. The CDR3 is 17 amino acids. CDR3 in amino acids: CASSFNRVLSGANVLTF. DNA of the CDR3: TGTGCCAGCAGTTTTAACAGGGTCCTCTCTGGGGCCAACGTCCTGACTTTC.

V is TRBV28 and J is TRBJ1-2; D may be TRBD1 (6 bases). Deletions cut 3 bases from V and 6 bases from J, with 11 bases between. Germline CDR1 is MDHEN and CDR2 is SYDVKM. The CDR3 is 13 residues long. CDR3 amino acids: CASSFRGRNGYTF. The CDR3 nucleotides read TGTGCCAGCAGTTTCAGGGGACGGAATGGCTACACCTTC.

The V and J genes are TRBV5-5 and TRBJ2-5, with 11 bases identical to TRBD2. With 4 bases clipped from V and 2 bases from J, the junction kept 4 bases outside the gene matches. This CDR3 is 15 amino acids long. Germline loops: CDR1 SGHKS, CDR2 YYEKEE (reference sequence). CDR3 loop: CASSVRLAGQETQYF. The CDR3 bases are TGTGCCAGCAGCGTAAGACTAGCGGGACAAGAGACCCAGTACTTC.

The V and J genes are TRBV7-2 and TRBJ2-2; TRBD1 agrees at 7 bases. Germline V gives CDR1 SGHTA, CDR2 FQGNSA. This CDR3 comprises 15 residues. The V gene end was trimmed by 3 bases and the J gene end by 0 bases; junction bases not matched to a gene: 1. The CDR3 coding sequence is TGTGCCAGCAGCTTGACAGGGCCGAACACCGGGGAGCTGTTTTTT. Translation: CASSLTGPNTGELFF.

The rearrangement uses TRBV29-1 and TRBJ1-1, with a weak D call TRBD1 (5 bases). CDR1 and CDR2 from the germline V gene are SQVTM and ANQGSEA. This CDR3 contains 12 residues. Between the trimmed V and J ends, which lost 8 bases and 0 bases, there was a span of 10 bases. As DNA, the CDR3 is TGCAGCATCCTACAGGTGAACACTGAAGCTTTCTTT. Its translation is CSILQVNTEAFF. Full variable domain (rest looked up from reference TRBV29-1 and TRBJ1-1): SAVISQKPSRDICQRGTSLTIQCQVDSQVTMMFWYRQQPGQSLTLIATANQGSEATYESGFVIDKFPISRPNLTFSTLTVSNMSPEDSSIYLCSILQVNTEAFFGQGTRLTVV.